One and the same sample provided the 24 T cell receptor beta chains below, sequenced in a study of memory CD4+ T cells and cytomegalovirus serostatus. The sort gate was single viable CD3+CD4+CD8-CD45RO+ cells for memory CD4+ T cells. Sequencing was performed with immunoSEQ multiplex PCR; in TCRdb, only in-frame clones are kept and a portion is missing. Here the sample spans under 55,000 clones, around 80% being singletons. Input material: memory CD4+ T cells from blood. The receptors here all came from an adult in good health and CMV-seronegative.

The V gene is TRBV2, the J gene TRBJ1-1; maybe TRBD1 (5 bases). V was clipped by 2 bases and J by 11 bases, with 15 bases between them. This CDR3 spans 13 amino acids. Germline CDR1 reads SNHLY; CDR2 reads FYNNEI. CDR3 residues: CASSEWKGAGAFF. CDR3 in DNA: TGTGCCAGCAGTGAATGGAAAGGGGCCGGGGCTTTCTTT.

In its sample, this clone was seen a few times. The CDR3 DNA is TGTGCCAGCAGGTCGGGACTAGCGGGAGTTCGGGATGAGCAGTTCTTC. Translated, it gives CASRSGLAGVRDEQFF. The rearrangement uses TRBV28 and TRBJ2-1; TRBD2 agrees at 14 bases. The CDR3 consists of 16 residues. Germline V gene sequence: CDR1 MDHEN, CDR2 SYDVKM. V shed 6 bases, J shed 8 bases, and the junction held 9 bases outside the gene matches.

The chain couples TRBV28 to TRBJ1-4; 8 nucleotides align to TRBD1. The ends lost 8 bases at V and 2 bases at J; junction bases unmatched: 10. The CDR3 consists of 16 residues. Per the germline V gene, CDR1 is MDHEN and CDR2 is SYDVKM. The CDR3 bases are TGTGCCAGCGGATTACAGGGGGATGGCACTAATGAAAAACTGTTTTTT. The encoded protein is CASGLQGDGTNEKLFF.

The chain combines TRBV5-4 with TRBJ2-7, with 8 bases aligning to TRBD2. This CDR3 is 14 amino acids long. With 3 bases clipped from V and 3 bases from J, the junction kept 5 bases outside the gene matches. The germline gives CDR1 SGHNT, CDR2 YYREEE (reference sequence). CDR3 sequence: CASSSQGLVYEQYF. Written as DNA, the CDR3 is TGTGCCAGCAGCTCGCAGGGACTAGTCTACGAGCAGTACTTC. Drawing the rest from reference TRBV5-4 and TRBJ2-7, the complete variable domain is ETGVTQSPTHLIKTRGQQVTLRCSSQSGHNTVSWYQQALGQGPQFIFQYYREEENGRGNFPPRFSGLQFPNYSSELNVNALELDDSALYLCASSSQGLVYEQYFGPGTRLTVT.

The V call is TRBV27, the J call TRBJ2-2, with 8 bases that match TRBD1. Trimming cost V 5 bases and J 8 bases; bases outside gene matches: 4. CDR1 is MNHEY, CDR2 SMNVEV, per germline (reference sequence). The CDR3 is made up of 13 amino acids. For the CDR3, the DNA is TGTGCCAGCAGTCACTACAGGGGGGGGGAGCTGTTTTTT. Amino acid sequence: CASSHYRGGELFF.

This clone was counted once. The genes are TRBV6-1 and TRBJ2-7, with D unclear. The CDR3 loop spans 14 amino acids. Trimming left V 2 bases short and J 2 bases short, with 10 bases between. Per the germline V gene, CDR1 is MNHNS and CDR2 is SASEGT. CDR3 loop: CASSESGPPYEQYF. CDR3 in DNA: TGTGCCAGCAGTGAATCGGGCCCACCCTACGAGCAGTACTTC.

This clone showed up just once. The chain uses TRBV30 and TRBJ2-2, with 14 bases aligning to TRBD2. The V gene's germline CDR1 is GTSNPN and CDR2 SVGIG (reference sequence). This CDR3 has 15 residues. The J segment lost 6 bases and the V segment lost 4 bases, leaving 4 bases of the junction unmatched. The CDR3 here is CAWIATSGRAGELFF. CDR3 DNA sequence: TGTGCCTGGATAGCGACTAGCGGGAGGGCCGGGGAGCTGTTTTTT. Complete variable domain (other parts from reference TRBV30 and TRBJ2-2): SQTIHQWPATLVQPVGSPLSLECTVEGTSNPNLYWYRQAAGRGLQLLFYSVGIGQISSEVPQNLSASRPQDRQFILSSKKLLLSDSGFYLCAWIATSGRAGELFFGEGSRLTVL.

The table lists this clone with a count of one. This rearrangement joins TRBV5-4 to TRBJ1-3; TRBD1 matches 7 bases. Germline values: CDR1 SGHNT, CDR2 YYREEE (reference sequence). The CDR3 sequence is 15 residues long. Unmatched junction bases numbered 4, after V lost 4 bases and J lost 0 bases. The CDR3 bases are TGTGCCAGCAGCCGGGACAGCTACTCTGGAAACACCATATATTTT. As protein: CASSRDSYSGNTIYF. The variable domain in full, completed from reference TRBV5-4 and TRBJ1-3, reads ETGVTQSPTHLIKTRGQQVTLRCSSQSGHNTVSWYQQALGQGPQFIFQYYREEENGRGNFPPRFSGLQFPNYSSELNVNALELDDSALYLCASSRDSYSGNTIYFGEGSWLTVV.

This clone was observed a single time. J is TRBJ2-7 and V is TRBV28; D is undetermined. Germline CDR1 reads MDHEN; CDR2 reads SYDVKM. This CDR3 region has 13 residues. The V and J ends lost 5 bases and 2 bases respectively, with 10 bases between them. The CDR3 DNA follows: TGTGCCAGCAGTCCCCCGAACGCCTACGAGCAGTACTTC. Translated: CASSPPNAYEQYF.

The rearrangement uses TRBV10-2 and TRBJ2-7; D perhaps matches TRBD2 (6 bases). V was trimmed by 7 bases and J by 2 bases, leaving 18 bases between them. This CDR3 comprises 15 residues. Germline CDR1 and CDR2: WSHSY and SAAADI. The CDR3 DNA sequence: TGCGCCAGCACCTCGCCCTCTAGCGCGACCTACGAGCAGTACTTC. Its translation is CASTSPSSATYEQYF.

The chain joins TRBV5-4 to TRBJ2-2; 8 bases map to TRBD2. Trimming at V came to 4 bases and at J to 5 bases, leaving 7 bases not matched to a gene. CDR1 is SGHNT, CDR2 YYREEE, per germline (reference sequence). This CDR3 spans 15 amino acids. CDR3 sequence reads: CASSQAGRETGELFF. The CDR3 nucleotides read TGTGCCAGCAGCCAGGCCGGGAGGGAAACCGGGGAGCTGTTTTTT.

The gene calls are TRBV7-8 and TRBJ2-3; no definite D call. Germline V CDR1 and CDR2: SGHVS, FQNEAQ. V was pared by 8 bases and J by 1 base, with 13 bases between. CDR3 size: 14 residues. CDR3 DNA: TGTGCCAGCGCTTTAGGGATGGGCACAGATACGCAGTATTTT. As protein: CASALGMGTDTQYF.

The J gene is TRBJ1-1, the V gene TRBV19; D is ambiguous. In germline, CDR1 is LNHDA, CDR2 SQIVND (reference sequence). The CDR3 is made up of 15 amino acids. V lost 3 bases and J 0 bases, leaving 11 bases between the germline ends. The CDR3 loop is CASSILPGVNTEAFF. Here the CDR3 DNA reads TGTGCCAGTAGTATTCTTCCAGGCGTGAACACTGAAGCTTTCTTT.

This chain joins TRBV12-2 and TRBJ2-7. TRBV12-2 counts as a pseudogene. The CDR3 is made up of 15 amino acids. The chain's CDR3 is CASRFGEDGAYEQYF. In DNA form, the CDR3 reads TGTGCAAGTCGCTTCGGCGAGGATGGGGCCTACGAGCAGTACTTC.

The table lists this clone with a count of one. The chain employs TRBV2 and TRBJ1-4; 8 bases are shared with TRBD1. This CDR3 is built from 14 residues. Unmatched junction bases numbered 7, after V lost 5 bases and J lost 8 bases. Looked up from germline, CDR1 is SNHLY and CDR2 is FYNNEI. The CDR3 nucleotides read TGTGCCAGCAGTCCGACAGGGGTGGGCGAAAAACTGTTTTTT. This codes for CASSPTGVGEKLFF.

This clone was observed a single time. The chain uses TRBV27 and TRBJ2-3, with 9 bases that match TRBD2. Unmatched junction bases numbered 9, after V lost 2 bases and J lost 0 bases. Germline V lookup: CDR1 MNHEY, CDR2 SMNVEV (reference sequence). CDR3 size: 18 residues. The CDR3 reads CASSLKTSGFMSTDTQYF. The CDR3 DNA follows: TGTGCCAGCAGTTTAAAGACTAGCGGTTTTATGAGCACAGATACGCAGTATTTT.

This chain links TRBV5-1 with TRBJ1-2, with TRBD1 as a possible D gene (5 bases). This CDR3 is built from 17 residues. Germline lookup yields CDR1 SGHRS and CDR2 YFSETQ. The V and J ends lost 2 bases and 5 bases respectively, with 22 bases between them. For the CDR3, the DNA is TGCGCCAGCAGCTTCAATTTAAGGGGCGGTTCCACTTATGGCTACACCTTC. Translating it yields CASSFNLRGGSTYGYTF. Full variable domain (missing parts from reference TRBV5-1 and TRBJ1-2): KAGVTQTPRYLIKTRGQQVTLSCSPISGHRSVSWYQQTPGQGLQFLFEYFSETQRNKGNFPGRFSGRQFSNSRSEMNVSTLELGDSALYLCASSFNLRGGSTYGYTFGSGTRLTVV.

The chain carries TRBV29-1 and TRBJ1-4; D might be TRBD1 (6 bases). Per the germline V gene, CDR1 is SQVTM and CDR2 is ANQGSEA. This CDR3 region has 15 residues. Trimming removed 4 bases from V and 5 bases from J, with 17 bases in between. CDR3 protein: CSVVIWRGRNEKLFF. CDR3 DNA sequence: TGCAGCGTTGTCATATGGCGGGGGCGGAATGAAAAACTGTTTTTT.

The gene calls are TRBV6-5 and TRBJ2-5, with 12 bases identical to TRBD1. Germline trimming cut 5 bases from V and 5 bases from J; bases unmatched to any gene: 3. Germline CDR1 and CDR2: MNHEY and SVGAGI. This CDR3 is 14 amino acids long. The CDR3 DNA follows: TGTGCCAGCAGTAGGGACAGGGGGCGGGAGACCCAGTACTTC. Residues: CASSRDRGRETQYF.

The rearrangement links TRBV19 to TRBJ1-4; a weak D match, TRBD1 (5 bases). The CDR3 has 13 residues. V gave up 8 bases and J gave up 5 bases, with 12 bases separating them. CDR1 is LNHDA, CDR2 SQIVND, per germline (reference sequence). The CDR3 DNA reads as TGTGCCAGTGAGGGGCGGCTCAATGAAAAACTGTTTTTT. Amino acid sequence: CASEGRLNEKLFF.

V and J are TRBV7-6 and TRBJ2-1; D tentatively fits TRBD1 or TRBD2 (5 bases each). The CDR3 has 15 amino acids. Germline-derived CDR1 and CDR2 are SGHVS and FNYEAQ. V shed 2 bases and J shed 8 bases, with 16 bases lying between them. The CDR3: CASSLTIPGPYEQFF. As DNA, the CDR3 is TGTGCCAGCAGCTTAACTATTCCGGGACCGTATGAGCAGTTCTTC.

The V gene is TRBV6-1, the J gene TRBJ2-7, with D perhaps being TRBD1 or TRBD2 (6 bases each). The CDR3 is 15 amino acids. CDR1 is MNHNS and CDR2 is SASEGT in the germline V gene. Trimming took 3 bases from V and 5 from J, leaving 17 bases between them. The CDR3 nucleotides are TGTGCCAGCAGTGACCCGGGGTTGGGGGGCGACGAGCAGTACTTC. It yields the protein CASSDPGLGGDEQYF.

The chain recombines TRBV4-2 with TRBJ2-2; TRBD1 matches 9 bases. The length of the CDR3 is 17 residues. The J segment lost 0 bases and the V segment lost 4 bases, leaving 6 bases of the junction unmatched. The germline V gene encodes CDR1 LGHNA and CDR2 YNFKEQ. The CDR3 loop reads CASSLTGQGANTGELFF. In DNA, the CDR3 is TGTGCCAGCAGCCTTACGGGACAGGGCGCGAACACCGGGGAGCTGTTTTTT.

Here the CDR3 reads CASSLGPNTEAFF. The CDR3 region has the DNA TGTGCCAGCAGCTTAGGTCCAAACACTGAAGCTTTCTTT. The V and J genes are TRBV5-6 and TRBJ1-1; no definite D call. Looked up from germline, CDR1 is SGHDT and CDR2 is YYEEEE. The V gene lost 2 bases and the J gene lost 2 bases, with 7 bases spanning the gap. This CDR3 is built from 13 residues.